The 18 T cell receptor beta chains presented below share a single source sample, sequenced in a study of vaccination effects on CD4 cells after COVID-19. Their antigens remain unidentified. Only in-frame clones appear in the TCRdb table, and some are missing; sequencing was by immunoSEQ multiplex PCR. This sample has 50,000 or so clones, with about four fifths found just once. The ViraFEST assay expanded antigen-specific CD4+ T cells with viral peptide pools before sequencing. Cultured cells yielded isolated CD4+ T cells after 10 to 11 days. Having tested negative for nucleocapsid antibodies, the vaccine recipients showed no prior SARS-CoV-2 infection. The sequenced sample was CD4+ T cells from PBMCs cultured with HCoV-OC43 spike peptides, obtained before COVID-19 vaccination. Regarding subset: HCoV-OC43 spike overlapping peptide pool stimulation. These receptors all come from a human donor who received a COVID-19 vaccine.

The chain joins TRBV6-5 to TRBJ2-7; D is perhaps TRBD1 (5 bases). The CDR3 is 15 amino acids. From germline, CDR1 is MNHEY and CDR2 SVGAGI. V was shortened by 6 bases and J by 0 bases, with 15 bases between the two germline ends. CDR3 in amino acids: CASRSSRVPSYEQYV. The CDR3 coding sequence is TGTGCCAGCAGAAGCAGCAGGGTCCCCTCCTACGAGCAGTACGTC.

The J gene is TRBJ1-4, the V gene TRBV7-2; D is unresolved. The CDR3 sequence is 12 residues long. Germline-derived CDR1 and CDR2 are SGHTA and FQGNSA. Trimming shortened V by 5 bases and J by 4 bases, and 5 bases separated the two germline ends. The CDR3 DNA is TGTGCCAGCAGCCATAATAATGAAAAACTGTTTTTT. It specifies CASSHNNEKLFF.

V usage is TRBV21-1 and J usage is TRBJ1-4; the DNA was not used to check the table's D call, TRBD1. TRBV21-1 is flagged as a pseudogene. The CDR3 length is 15 residues. The CDR3 loop reads CASSKVRATNEKLFF. CDR3 nucleotides: TGTGCCAGCAGCAAAGTCAGGGCAACTAATGAAAAACTGTTTTTT.

V and J are TRBV7-2 and TRBJ1-5; D gene ambiguous. The V end lost 1 base, the J end lost 7 bases, and 8 bases lay between the germline ends. Germline V gene data show CDR1 as SGHTA and CDR2 as FQGNSA. The CDR3 has 13 amino acids. The CDR3 loop reads CASSLGKGQPQHF. Here the CDR3 DNA reads TGTGCCAGCAGCTTAGGGAAGGGACAGCCCCAGCATTTT.

This clone was seen a few times. The chain combines TRBV28 with TRBJ2-7, with TRBD1 as a possible D gene (5 bases). Between the trimmed V and J ends, which lost 6 bases and 5 bases, there was a span of 11 bases. The CDR3 contains 12 residues. Germline V gene data show CDR1 as MDHEN and CDR2 as SYDVKM. CDR3 region: CASSTRVHEQYV. CDR3 in DNA: TGTGCCAGCAGCACCAGGGTACACGAGCAGTACGTC.

V is TRBV10-1 and J is TRBJ2-5; 9 positions agree with TRBD2. Germline lookup yields CDR1 WNHNN and CDR2 SYGVQD (reference sequence). With 1 base clipped from V and 2 bases from J, the junction kept 5 bases outside the gene matches. The CDR3 is 16 residues long. As DNA, the CDR3 is TGCGCCAGCAGTGAGTGGGCTAGCGGGGATCAAGAGACCCAGTACTTC. It specifies CASSEWASGDQETQYF.

V usage is TRBV29-1 and J usage is TRBJ1-1, with 9 bases aligning to TRBD1. The germline CDR1 and CDR2 sequences are SQVTM and ANQGSEA. The ends lost 3 bases at V and 10 bases at J; junction bases unmatched: 12. The CDR3 is made up of 14 amino acids. The CDR3 spells CSVESHRDRATAFF. In nucleotides, the CDR3 is TGCAGCGTTGAGTCTCATCGGGACAGGGCTACAGCTTTCTTT.

V is TRBV4-1 and J is TRBJ1-6; D is uncertain. The CDR3 has 18 amino acids. Germline loops: CDR1 MGHRA, CDR2 YSYEKL. V lost 1 base and J lost 1, with 14 bases in between. The CDR3 DNA follows: TGCGCCAGCAGCCAAGTATCCGCGCTTGTTTCCTATAATTCACCCCTCCACTTT. Translating it yields CASSQVSALVSYNSPLHF.

The CDR3 region has the DNA TGTGCCAGCAGCAAAGCCACCAACAGGGGTTCGATGTTCGAGCAGTACGTC. Translated: CASSKATNRGSMFEQYV. The chain links TRBV21-1 to TRBJ2-7; the table's D call, TRBD1, has no DNA check behind it. TRBV21-1 is termed a pseudogene. This CDR3 spans 17 amino acids.

This chain connects TRBV19 to TRBJ1-5; no definite D call. Germline V CDR1 and CDR2: LNHDA, SQIVND (reference sequence). The CDR3 spans 13 residues. The germline V and J ends were trimmed by 3 bases and 1 base, with 4 bases remaining between them. CDR3 loop: CASSIPSNQPQHF. The CDR3 DNA reads as TGTGCCAGTAGTATTCCGAGCAATCAGCCCCAGCATTTT.

CDR3 nucleotides: TGTGCCAGCGGGTCGCGTAGCGGCACTTACGAGCAGTACGTC. This translates into CASGSRSGTYEQYV. The rearrangement uses TRBV28 and TRBJ2-7; tentative D call: TRBD2 (6 bases). V was clipped by 8 bases and J by 4 bases, with 18 bases between them. Germline CDR1 MDHEN, CDR2 SYDVKM. The CDR3 runs 14 residues.

The chain combines TRBV20-1 with TRBJ2-3, with D perhaps being TRBD1 or TRBD2 (5 bases each). CDR1 is DFQATT, CDR2 SNEGSKA, per germline (reference sequence). CDR3 length: 14 amino acids. V was trimmed by 3 bases and J by 2 bases, leaving 12 bases between them. CDR3 residues: CSASWDGSTDTQYF. For the CDR3, the DNA is TGCAGTGCTAGTTGGGACGGTTCCACAGATACGCAGTATTTT.

This chain uses TRBV4-1 with TRBJ2-3; D is unresolved. The CDR3 runs 18 residues. Germline V CDR1 and CDR2: MGHRA, YSYEKL. The V end was cut by 1 base, the J end by 2 bases, with 19 bases between. In nucleotides, the CDR3 is TGCGCCAGCAGCCAAGGGAGAGAGGTAGGCCTCCTCACAGATACGCAGTATTTT. Translating gives CASSQGREVGLLTDTQYF.

The gene calls are TRBV18 and TRBJ2-3; 12 nucleotides agree with TRBD2. V gave up 1 base and J gave up 0 bases; unmatched junction bases: 5. From germline, CDR1 is KGHSH and CDR2 LQKENI. This CDR3 is built from 18 residues. The CDR3 region has the DNA TGTGCCAGCTCACCACAGACTAGCGGGGGACACAGCACAGATACGCAGTATTTT. Translating gives CASSPQTSGGHSTDTQYF.

CDR3 sequence: CASSRGLAGGNQETQYF. The CDR3 nucleotides read TGCGCCAGCAGCCGGGGACTAGCGGGGGGAAACCAAGAGACCCAGTACTTC. This rearrangement joins TRBV5-1 to TRBJ2-5, with 15 bases lining up with TRBD2. The CDR3 covers 17 residues. CDR1 is SGHRS and CDR2 is YFSETQ in the germline V gene. V lost 4 bases, J lost 0 bases, and 4 bases stayed unmatched.

The CDR3 reads CASSEALRETEAFF. DNA for the CDR3: TGTGCCAGCAGTGAAGCGCTCAGGGAAACTGAAGCTTTCTTT. The chain combines TRBV2 with TRBJ1-1; possible D gene TRBD1, 5 bases. Looked up from germline, CDR1 is SNHLY and CDR2 is FYNNEI. V was shortened by 0 bases and J by 5 bases, with 10 bases between the two germline ends. The CDR3 spans 14 residues. The full variable domain, rest sourced from reference TRBV2 and TRBJ1-1, is EPEVTQTPSHQVTQMGQEVILRCVPISNHLYFYWYRQILGQKVEFLVSFYNNEISEKSEIFDDQFSVERPDGSNFTLKIRSTKLEDSAMYFCASSEALRETEAFFGQGTRLTVV.

This chain connects TRBV12-3 or TRBV12-4 to TRBJ1-5; D call uncertain. V was trimmed by 7 bases and J by 4 bases, leaving 11 bases between them. The CDR3 totals 13 residues. CDR3 region: CASTPFGNQPQHF. The CDR3 DNA reads TGTGCCAGCACCCCCTTTGGGAATCAGCCCCAGCATTTT.

This clone was counted between two and nine times. The J gene is TRBJ1-2, the V gene TRBV6-6; possible D gene TRBD1, 6 bases. Germline values: CDR1 MNHNY, CDR2 SVGAGI (reference sequence). The CDR3 is 14 amino acids. Trimming shortened V by 2 bases and J by 7 bases, and 14 bases separated the two germline ends. The CDR3 spells CASSYIRGEGGYTF. CDR3 sequence (DNA): TGTGCCAGCAGTTACATCAGGGGAGAGGGTGGCTACACCTTC.